This TCR beta chain was sequenced for a study of blood T cell repertoires in COVID-19. Overall study context: The analysed material was cDNA or gDNA that came from T cells, B-cell-depleted T cells, or PBMCs.

Germline lookup yields CDR1 LGHNT and CDR2 FRNRAP. The V gene lost 4 bases and the J gene lost 7 bases, with 6 bases spanning the gap. The CDR3 spans 11 residues. As originally analysed: Cell counts per sample came from amplifying reference gene primers. The protocol was immunoSEQ multiplex PCR, while the TCRdb copy is restricted to in-frame clones and leaves out a portion. That table furnishes V, J and clone size, whereas the DNA furnished D and trimming. The table records 150,000 to 200,000 clones, around 79% of them present only once. The specimen was peripheral blood. V gene TRBV12-5 combines with J gene TRBJ2-3; D remains unclear. The sequence was obtained from a woman in her sixties or seventies with acute or convalescent COVID-19. As DNA, the CDR3 is TGTGCTAGTGGTTCCCAGTATACGCAGTATTTT. It codes for CASGSQYTQYF. The whole variable domain, filled in from reference TRBV12-5 and TRBJ2-3, reads DARVTQTPRHKVTEMGQEVTMRCQPILGHNTVFWYRQTMMQGLELLAYFRNRAPLDDSGMPKDRFSAEMPDATLATLKIQPSEPRDSAVYFCASGSQYTQYFGPGTRLTVL.